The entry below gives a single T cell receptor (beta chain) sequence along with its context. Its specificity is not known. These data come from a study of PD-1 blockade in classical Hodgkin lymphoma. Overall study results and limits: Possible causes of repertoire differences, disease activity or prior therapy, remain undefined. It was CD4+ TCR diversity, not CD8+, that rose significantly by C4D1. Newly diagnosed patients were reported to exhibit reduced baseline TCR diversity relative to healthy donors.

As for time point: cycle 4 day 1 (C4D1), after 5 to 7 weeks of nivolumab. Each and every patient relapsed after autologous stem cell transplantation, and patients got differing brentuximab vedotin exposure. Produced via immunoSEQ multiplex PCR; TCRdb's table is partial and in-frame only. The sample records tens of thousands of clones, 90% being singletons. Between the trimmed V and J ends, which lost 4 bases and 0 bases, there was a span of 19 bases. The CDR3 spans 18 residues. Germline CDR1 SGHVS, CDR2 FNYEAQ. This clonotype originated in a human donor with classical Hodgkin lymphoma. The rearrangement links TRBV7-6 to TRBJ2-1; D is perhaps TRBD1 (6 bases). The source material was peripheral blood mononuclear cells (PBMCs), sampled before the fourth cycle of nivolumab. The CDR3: CASSSHTHTGSSYNEQFF. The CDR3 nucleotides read TGTGCCAGCAGCTCTCATACCCATACAGGGAGCTCCTACAATGAGCAGTTCTTC.